A single sample is the source of the 21 T cell receptor beta chains below, sequenced in a study of T cell responses to AZD1222 COVID-19 vaccine. Clones were read by immunoSEQ multiplex PCR, and TCRdb kept only the in-frame ones, dropping some. The table shows tens of thousands of clones, with roughly 86% occurring only once. The sample in question was peripheral blood, obtained 28 days after the second AZD1222 dose. These receptors were collected from an adult who received the AZD1222 COVID-19 vaccine.

J is TRBJ1-2 and V is TRBV2; D is uncertain. The CDR3 is 14 residues long. Germline V gene data show CDR1 as SNHLY and CDR2 as FYNNEI. The V gene lost 0 bases and the J gene lost 3 bases, with 8 bases spanning the gap. In DNA, the CDR3 is TGTGCCAGCAGTGAAGCACAGACTTACTATGGCTACACCTTC. As protein: CASSEAQTYYGYTF.

This clone is a singleton in its sample. V is TRBV2 and J is TRBJ1-2; 7 bases are shared with TRBD1. Unmatched junction bases numbered 14, after V lost 6 bases and J lost 7 bases. The CDR3 sequence is 15 residues long. Looked up from germline, CDR1 is SNHLY and CDR2 is FYNNEI. DNA of the CDR3: TGTGCCAGCAGCTCGCTAGGACAGGTCGGGGGTGGCTACACCTTC. Its protein product is CASSSLGQVGGGYTF.

The rearrangement links TRBV5-1 to TRBJ1-1, with D possibly TRBD1 on 6 matching bases. There are 14 residues in the CDR3. V dropped 3 bases and J dropped 2 bases, with 11 bases sitting between them. The germline gives CDR1 SGHRS, CDR2 YFSETQ. The DNA for the CDR3 is TGCGCCAGCAGCTCACAGGGTGTAAACACTGAAGCTTTCTTT. Protein product: CASSSQGVNTEAFF.

The J gene is TRBJ2-2, the V gene TRBV24-1, with 9 bases identical to TRBD1. CDR3 length: 16 residues. V gave up 7 bases and J gave up 4 bases; unmatched junction bases: 9. Germline assignment: CDR1 KGHDR and CDR2 SFDVKD. The CDR3 region has the DNA TGTGCCACCAGGGCCCCCCGGACAGGGGCCACCGGGGAGCTGTTTTTT. Its translation is CATRAPRTGATGELFF.

The V and J genes are TRBV10-3 and TRBJ2-5; 7 bases align to TRBD1. The trim removed 6 bases at V and 2 bases at J, leaving 9 bases unmatched. Per germline, CDR1 ENHRY and CDR2 SYGVKD. This CDR3 has 15 residues. For the CDR3, the DNA is TGTGCCATCAGGAGAGGACAGGCACCTCAAGAGACCCAGTACTTC. It codes for CAIRRGQAPQETQYF.

This clone was seen more than once but under ten times. The chain couples TRBV2 to TRBJ1-1, with 7 bases identical to TRBD1. Germline CDR1 and CDR2: SNHLY and FYNNEI. The ends lost 4 bases at V and 5 bases at J; junction bases unmatched: 10. There are 15 residues in the CDR3. The chain's CDR3 is CASSAETGRGTEAFF. CDR3 DNA sequence: TGTGCCAGCAGTGCGGAGACAGGGCGAGGGACTGAAGCTTTCTTT. Based on the CDR3 plus reference TRBV2 and TRBJ1-1, the full variable domain is EPEVTQTPSHQVTQMGQEVILRCVPISNHLYFYWYRQILGQKVEFLVSFYNNEISEKSEIFDDQFSVERPDGSNFTLKIRSTKLEDSAMYFCASSAETGRGTEAFFGQGTRLTVV.

The rearrangement uses TRBV5-1 and TRBJ2-3; D gene uncertain. The germline V gene has CDR1 SGHRS and CDR2 YFSETQ. The CDR3 totals 14 residues. V was shortened by 4 bases and J by 3 bases, with 12 bases between the two germline ends. Here the CDR3 reads CASSLSAQTDTQYF. CDR3 DNA: TGCGCCAGCAGCCTAAGCGCTCAGACAGATACGCAGTATTTT.

The V and J genes are TRBV6-1 and TRBJ2-5; 8 bases map to TRBD1. In germline, CDR1 is MNHNS, CDR2 SASEGT. With V trimmed by 2 bases and J by 2 bases, 4 bases remained unmatched. This CDR3 is 15 amino acids long. The CDR3 region is CASSELGTGQETQYF. The CDR3 nucleotides are TGTGCCAGCAGTGAATTAGGGACAGGTCAAGAGACCCAGTACTTC.

The rearrangement links TRBV4-1 to TRBJ2-7; 9 bases are a match to TRBD1. J lost 4 bases, V lost 0 bases, and 13 bases had no gene match. This CDR3 is 18 amino acids long. Germline CDR1 is MGHRA and CDR2 is YSYEKL. CDR3 DNA sequence: TGCGCCAGCAGCCAAGATCGGACAGGGGCCACCACTTTATACGAGCAGTACTTC. Residues: CASSQDRTGATTLYEQYF.

The chain combines TRBV2 with TRBJ1-6, with 7 bases that match TRBD1. CDR1 SNHLY and CDR2 FYNNEI come from the germline V gene. The CDR3 extends over 14 amino acids. The ends lost 5 bases at V and 6 bases at J; junction bases unmatched: 4. CDR3 residues: CASSSTGVNSPLHF. The CDR3 DNA reads TGTGCCAGCAGTTCTACAGGGGTTAATTCACCCCTCCACTTT.

The chain carries TRBV2 and TRBJ2-1; tentatively, D is TRBD1 or TRBD2 (6 bases each). V lost 4 bases to trimming and J lost 9 bases, with 10 bases between them. Germline V lookup: CDR1 SNHLY, CDR2 FYNNEI. The CDR3 loop spans 12 amino acids. In DNA form, the CDR3 reads TGTGCCAGCAGTGTAGGGGGGAGTGAGCAGTTCTTC. Amino acids: CASSVGGSEQFF.

This clone appeared a single time. V usage is TRBV6-6 and J usage is TRBJ1-2; maybe TRBD1 (6 bases). The V gene lost 2 bases and the J gene lost 2 bases, with 9 bases spanning the gap. This CDR3 is built from 14 residues. Germline V gene data show CDR1 as MNHNY and CDR2 as SVGAGI (reference sequence). In DNA, the CDR3 is TGTGCCAGCAGTTACCAGCAGGGGAACTATGGCTACACCTTC. Translated, it gives CASSYQQGNYGYTF.

The chain links TRBV7-2 to TRBJ2-7; 8 bases fit TRBD1. Trimming cost V 0 bases and J 2 bases; bases outside gene matches: 9. Germline V gene lookup returns CDR1 SGHTA and CDR2 FQGNSA. This CDR3 region has 17 residues. CDR3 region: CASSLAPSLTGAYEQYF. CDR3 nucleotide sequence: TGTGCCAGCAGCTTAGCGCCGTCTTTGACAGGGGCCTACGAGCAGTACTTC.

The rearrangement links TRBV28 to TRBJ1-2, with D maybe TRBD1 (5 bases). With 3 bases removed from V and 1 base from J, the gap between germline ends came to 9 bases. CDR3 length: 14 residues. Germline CDR1 MDHEN, CDR2 SYDVKM. The CDR3 DNA follows: TGTGCCAGCAGTTTTGCGGGGGTTAACTATGGCTACACCTTC. Its protein product is CASSFAGVNYGYTF.

The chain is built from TRBV6-5 and TRBJ1-5; 9 nucleotides agree with TRBD1. The CDR3 spans 14 residues. The germline V gene has CDR1 MNHEY and CDR2 SVGAGI. V lost 7 bases and J lost 4; bases outside the gene matches: 5. The CDR3 sequence: CASTTGGFNQPQHF. For the CDR3, the DNA is TGTGCCAGCACCACAGGGGGCTTTAATCAGCCCCAGCATTTT.

The CDR3, as DNA: TGTGCCAGCAGTGATAAGGGGGGTTGGAGCAATCAGCCCCAGCATTTT. This sequence encodes CASSDKGGWSNQPQHF. The rearrangement joins TRBV6-1 to TRBJ1-5; possible D gene TRBD1, 6 bases. Per germline, CDR1 MNHNS and CDR2 SASEGT. The CDR3 consists of 16 residues. V lost 3 bases to trimming and J lost 1 base, with 13 bases between them.

The chain recombines TRBV4-2 with TRBJ2-6; the D call may be TRBD1 or TRBD2 (5 bases each). Germline CDR1 and CDR2: LGHNA and YNFKEQ. Trimming stripped 3 bases from V and 0 bases from J, with 15 bases between. The CDR3 totals 18 residues. CDR3 loop: CASSHVGESFSGANVLTF. The CDR3 nucleotides are TGTGCCAGCAGCCACGTGGGGGAGTCTTTCTCTGGGGCCAACGTCCTGACTTTC.

The table lists this clone with a few counts. This chain connects TRBV29-1 to TRBJ2-7; the match to TRBD1 covers 9 bases. This CDR3 has 12 residues. The junction had 4 bases not matched to a gene; V was cut back by 8 bases and J by 2 bases. The germline CDR1 and CDR2 sequences are SQVTM and ANQGSEA. The CDR3 region is CSIRQGAYEQYF. The CDR3 nucleotides are TGCAGCATTAGACAGGGGGCCTACGAGCAGTACTTC.

V gene TRBV28 combines with J gene TRBJ1-3; 11 positions match TRBD1. Unmatched junction bases numbered 9, after V lost 5 bases and J lost 0 bases. The CDR3 consists of 18 residues. Germline V CDR1 and CDR2: MDHEN, SYDVKM. The CDR3 loop reads CASSLGTGGWPSGNTIYF. The CDR3, as DNA: TGTGCCAGCAGTCTGGGGACAGGGGGGTGGCCCTCTGGAAACACCATATATTTT.

The CDR3 sequence: CASSPNGENFGQYF. The CDR3 DNA follows: TGCGCCAGCAGCCCAAATGGGGAAAATTTTGGGCAGTACTTC. This chain joins TRBV5-1 and TRBJ2-7; D not certain. The V gene lost 4 bases and the J gene lost 9 bases, with 20 bases spanning the gap. The CDR3 contains 14 residues. In germline, CDR1 is SGHRS, CDR2 YFSETQ.

The chain is built from TRBV28 and TRBJ2-2; D is ambiguous. Deletions cut 7 bases from V and 1 base from J, with 13 bases between. The CDR3 sequence is 15 residues long. Germline V lookup: CDR1 MDHEN, CDR2 SYDVKM. The CDR3 is CASTPDDRNTGELFF. The CDR3 coding sequence is TGTGCCAGCACCCCAGACGACCGGAACACCGGGGAGCTGTTTTTT.